One and the same sample provided the 6 T cell receptor beta chains below, sequenced in a study of identical twins. From the 5' RACE reads, TCRdb called clonotypes with MiXCR, one entry per CDR3 protein. The sample lists around 300,000 distinct CDR3 sequences; approximately 8.5% were seen once. This same sample was also taken into another study, of yellow fever vaccine responses in identical twins.

The specimen sequenced was memory (CD45RO+) T cells sorted from blood. These receptors came from a woman under 30 in good health.

This chain uses TRBV6-1 with TRBJ2-1; D call uncertain. Between the trimmed V and J ends, which lost 6 bases and 12 bases, there was a span of 18 bases. Per germline, CDR1 MNHNS and CDR2 SASEGT. The CDR3 has 13 amino acids. CDR3 sequence (DNA): TGTGCCAGCAGGCAACAAAAAGAGGCCGGGCAGTTCTTC. Translation gives CASRQQKEAGQFF.

This clonotype was seen many times. V and J are TRBV20-1 and TRBJ1-1; 9 bases fit TRBD1. The CDR3 is 13 amino acids. V was clipped by 3 bases and J by 6 bases; unmatched bases: 5. Germline CDR1 reads DFQATT; CDR2 reads SNEGSKA (reference sequence). In nucleotides, the CDR3 is TGCAGTGCTAGGGGACAGGGTAAGGCTGAAGCTTTCTTT. Translation gives CSARGQGKAEAFF.

This clonotype was recorded many times. The chain joins TRBV6-1 to TRBJ2-5, with 7 bases matching TRBD2. CDR3 length: 14 amino acids. The germline V gene has CDR1 MNHNS and CDR2 SASEGT. Germline trimming cut 3 bases from V and 5 bases from J; bases unmatched to any gene: 6. The CDR3 region is CASSDARGGETQYF. The CDR3 DNA follows: TGTGCCAGCAGTGACGCGAGGGGAGGGGAGACCCAGTACTTC.

The chain recombines TRBV7-9 with TRBJ2-7, with a weak D call TRBD1 (5 bases). Germline V gene lookup returns CDR1 SEHNR and CDR2 FQNEAQ (reference sequence). V dropped 1 base and J dropped 4 bases, with 11 bases sitting between them. The CDR3 covers 14 residues. Here the CDR3 DNA reads TGTGCCAGCAGCTTAGGTGCAGGGTTTTACGAGCAGTACGTC. This gives the protein CASSLGAGFYEQYV.

This clonotype was detected ten times or more. V is TRBV7-8 and J is TRBJ1-4; TRBD1 agrees at 8 bases. There are 15 residues in the CDR3. V dropped 1 base and J dropped 6; count of bases not matched to a gene: 4. Germline CDR1 is SGHVS and CDR2 is FQNEAQ. CDR3 DNA sequence: TGTGCCAGCAGCTTAGAAGACAGGGGCGATGAAAAACTGTTTTTT. Encoded protein: CASSLEDRGDEKLFF.

This clonotype was detected a few times. The V gene is TRBV6-6, the J gene TRBJ2-3; maybe TRBD2 (5 bases). The CDR3 is made up of 12 amino acids. V was cut by 8 bases and J by 4 bases, with 10 bases left in between. Germline V lookup: CDR1 MNHNY, CDR2 SVGAGI (reference sequence). The DNA of the CDR3 is TGTGCCAGCCGGGGTACCCCAGATACGCAGTATTTT. This translates into CASRGTPDTQYF.